These 13 T cell receptor beta chains were sequenced from one sample in a study of human T cells and chemical hapten exposure. Within the library, unique molecular identifiers were attached to each individual cDNA molecule. Each CDR3 protein is one row after TCRdb ran MiXCR on the reads. Of around 120,000 distinct CDR3 sequences listed, less than 10% were seen once; the top ten hold roughly 1.3%. Someone pulled total RNA out of unfractionated whole blood. Sequences were obtained from whole blood. The receptor set was obtained from a human donor in good health. Some clones in this sample may be carry-over from other donors' samples.

The rearrangement joins TRBV11-2 to TRBJ2-1; D tentatively reads TRBD1 or TRBD2 (6 bases each). Trimming left V 7 bases short and J 0 bases short, with 13 bases between. CDR3 length: 15 residues. Germline V gene lookup returns CDR1 SGHAT and CDR2 FQNNGV. The CDR3 reads CASTPGGLSYNEQFF. The CDR3 coding sequence is TGTGCCAGCACTCCCGGGGGCCTCTCCTACAATGAGCAGTTCTTC.

This clonotype was recorded many times. The chain links TRBV6-5 to TRBJ1-2; the match to TRBD1 covers 10 bases. The CDR3 runs to 14 residues. Germline values: CDR1 MNHEY, CDR2 SVGAGI. Trimming at V came to 6 bases and at J to 6 bases, leaving 7 bases not matched to a gene. CDR3 DNA sequence: TGTGCCAGCAGCGAGGGACAGGGGTTGAATGGCTACACCTTC. The encoded protein is CASSEGQGLNGYTF.

This chain links TRBV9 with TRBJ1-2; weak D call: TRBD1 (6 bases). V was clipped by 2 bases and J by 8 bases, with 22 bases between them. Germline values: CDR1 SGDLS, CDR2 YYNGEE. The CDR3 extends over 16 amino acids. CDR3 sequence: CASSVGGGAGAGGYTF. For the CDR3, the DNA is TGTGCCAGCAGCGTTGGAGGTGGGGCAGGGGCAGGCGGCTACACCTTC.

The chain joins TRBV27 to TRBJ2-7, with 10 bases that match TRBD2. Looked up from germline, CDR1 is MNHEY and CDR2 is SMNVEV (reference sequence). With 5 bases clipped from V and 3 bases from J, the junction kept 7 bases outside the gene matches. This CDR3 region has 15 residues. In DNA form, the CDR3 reads TGTGCCAGCAGTCCTAGCGGGAGCGCCCTCTACGAGCAGTACTTC. Residues: CASSPSGSALYEQYF.

This clonotype was seen many times. V usage is TRBV5-4 and J usage is TRBJ2-7, with 10 bases lining up with TRBD1. The CDR3 consists of 16 residues. In germline, CDR1 is SGHNT, CDR2 YYREEE (reference sequence). The V gene end was trimmed by 3 bases and the J gene end by 2 bases; junction bases not matched to a gene: 8. The CDR3 region has the DNA TGTGCCAGCAGCTCCGGGACAGGGGTCTCCCCCTACGAGCAGTACTTC. This codes for CASSSGTGVSPYEQYF. Complete variable domain (other parts from reference TRBV5-4 and TRBJ2-7): ETGVTQSPTHLIKTRGQQVTLRCSSQSGHNTVSWYQQALGQGPQFIFQYYREEENGRGNFPPRFSGLQFPNYSSELNVNALELDDSALYLCASSSGTGVSPYEQYFGPGTRLTVT.

This clonotype was detected ten times or more. The chain uses TRBV7-2 and TRBJ1-1; 8 bases fit TRBD1. Trimming at V came to 4 bases and at J to 0 bases, leaving 10 bases not matched to a gene. The CDR3 is made up of 17 amino acids. Germline V lookup: CDR1 SGHTA, CDR2 FQGNSA. This chain's CDR3 is CASSSAGGGHVNTEAFF. The CDR3 DNA reads TGTGCCAGCAGCTCCGCAGGGGGCGGCCATGTGAACACTGAAGCTTTCTTT.

The chain links TRBV5-1 to TRBJ2-1; 13 positions match TRBD2. The germline CDR1 and CDR2 sequences are SGHRS and YFSETQ. With 4 bases clipped from V and 5 bases from J, the junction kept 3 bases outside the gene matches. There are 15 residues in the CDR3. CDR3 coding DNA: TGCGCCAGCAGCCCGGGACTAGCGGGAAACAATGAGCAGTTCTTC. Its protein product is CASSPGLAGNNEQFF.

In this sample, this clonotype turned up many times. This chain links TRBV5-1 with TRBJ2-7; maybe TRBD1 (5 bases). The V and J ends lost 4 bases and 3 bases respectively, with 11 bases between them. The CDR3 contains 13 residues. CDR1 SGHRS and CDR2 YFSETQ come from the germline V gene. In DNA form, the CDR3 reads TGCGCCAGCAGCCACCGACAGAACTACGAGCAGTACTTC. It yields the protein CASSHRQNYEQYF. Looking up the rest from reference TRBV5-1 and TRBJ2-7 gives the full variable domain: KAGVTQTPRYLIKTRGQQVTLSCSPISGHRSVSWYQQTPGQGLQFLFEYFSETQRNKGNFPGRFSGRQFSNSRSEMNVSTLELGDSALYLCASSHRQNYEQYFGPGTRLTVT.

The CDR3 protein is CASSAGLAGSYEQYF. The CDR3 DNA is TGTGCCAGCAGCGCCGGACTAGCGGGTTCCTACGAGCAGTACTTC. The rearrangement links TRBV9 to TRBJ2-7; 11 bases fit TRBD2. Germline trimming cut 3 bases from V and 1 base from J; bases unmatched to any gene: 3. The length of the CDR3 is 15 residues. Germline CDR1 is SGDLS and CDR2 is YYNGEE.

The table lists this clonotype with a few counts. The chain has TRBV5-1 and TRBJ1-2, with TRBD1 as a possible D gene (5 bases). CDR1 is SGHRS, CDR2 YFSETQ, per germline. The germline V and J ends were trimmed by 0 bases and 3 bases, with 9 bases remaining between them. The CDR3 is 14 amino acids. In DNA, the CDR3 is TGCGCCAGCAGCTTGGATGGGGGTGACTATGGCTACACCTTC. Its translation is CASSLDGGDYGYTF.

The rearrangement links TRBV5-1 to TRBJ1-1; D remains ambiguous. V shed 1 base and J shed 1 base, with 11 bases lying between them. Germline V gene lookup returns CDR1 SGHRS and CDR2 YFSETQ. The CDR3 contains 15 residues. This chain's CDR3 is CASSLLDIRNTEAFF. The CDR3 DNA is TGCGCCAGCAGCTTGCTCGACATAAGGAACACTGAAGCTTTCTTT.

The CDR3 protein is CSARDLRADSPLHF. CDR3 nucleotide sequence: TGCAGTGCTAGAGATTTGAGGGCGGACTCACCCCTCCACTTT. This chain connects TRBV20-1 to TRBJ1-6; D unresolved. Trimming left V 0 bases short and J 10 bases short, with 13 bases between. The CDR3 covers 14 residues. Germline assignment: CDR1 DFQATT and CDR2 SNEGSKA (reference sequence).

V and J are TRBV14 and TRBJ2-7; 11 nucleotides line up with TRBD2. Trimming cost V 1 base and J 2 bases; bases outside gene matches: 7. From germline, CDR1 is SGHDN and CDR2 FVKESK. CDR3 length: 17 amino acids. The CDR3 region is CASSQVMGTSGTYEQYF. The CDR3 DNA follows: TGTGCCAGCAGCCAAGTGATGGGGACTAGCGGTACCTACGAGCAGTACTTC.